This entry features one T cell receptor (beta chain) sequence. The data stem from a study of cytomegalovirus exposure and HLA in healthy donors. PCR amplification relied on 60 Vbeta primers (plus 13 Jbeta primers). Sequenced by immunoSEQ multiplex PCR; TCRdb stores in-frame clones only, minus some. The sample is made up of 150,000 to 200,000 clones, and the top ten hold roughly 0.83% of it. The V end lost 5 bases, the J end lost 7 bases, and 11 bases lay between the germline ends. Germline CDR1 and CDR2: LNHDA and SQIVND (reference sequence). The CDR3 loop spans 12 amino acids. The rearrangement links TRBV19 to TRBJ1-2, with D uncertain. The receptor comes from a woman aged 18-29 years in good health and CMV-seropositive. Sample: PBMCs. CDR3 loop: CASSPRESGYTF. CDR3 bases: TGTGCCAGTAGTCCCCGGGAATCTGGCTACACCTTC. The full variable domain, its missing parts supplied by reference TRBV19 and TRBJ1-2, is DGGITQSPKYLFRKEGQNVTLSCEQNLNHDAMYWYRQDPGQGLRLIYYSQIVNDFQKGDIAEGYSVSREKKESFPLTVTSAQKNPTAFYLCASSPRESGYTFGSGTRLTVV.